The clone carrying this T cell receptor beta chain was detected only a few times. No antigen is known for it. The authors sorted CD4+ naive, central memory, regulatory and stem cell-like memory cells via CD45RO/CCR7/CD25/CD127/CD95/CD27. This entry is derived from a study of beta chain features in type 1 diabetes. Whole-study context: Patients were similar to healthy donors in age and gender (as well as in cell yields). Whole-study results and caveats: Naive, central memory and Treg TCRB repertoires seemed to resemble each other more closely in patients than they did in healthy donors. Moderate yet significant TCRB CDR3 shortening was seen in Type 1 diabetes patients in all four CD4+ subsets. The VDJ junctions of type 1 diabetes patients carried fewer insertions and more deletions.

This CDR3 has 13 amino acids. CDR1 is GTSNPN and CDR2 is SVGIG in the germline V gene (reference sequence). V was pared by 2 bases and J by 6 bases, with 11 bases between. Isolated RNA was reverse transcribed in full, so expressed TCRB transcripts were sequenced. TCRdb's table, derived via immunoSEQ multiplex PCR, lists solely in-frame clones and lacks some. The sample lists hundreds of thousands of clones, about an eighth occurring once. V usage is TRBV30 and J usage is TRBJ2-1; D is possibly TRBD1 (5 bases). The sample taken for sequencing was naive CD4+ T cells from blood. This TCR was recovered from a man aged 18 to 29 with type 1 diabetes. In nucleotides, the CDR3 is TGTGCCTGGAGTTTCCACAGGTTCAATGAGCAGTTCTTC. It codes for CAWSFHRFNEQFF.